One sample yielded the 29 T cell receptor beta chains listed below, sequenced in a study of CXCR3-negative and CXCR3-positive naive CD8 T cells. Libraries were UMI-labeled 5' RACE TRB cDNA. TCRdb re-analyzed the 5' RACE reads; it lists each CDR3 protein once, without DNA. In total, the table holds 55,000 to 75,000 distinct CDR3 sequences. These receptors lack a known antigen. Overall study findings and caveats: CXCR3-positive naive cells had more hydrophobic TRB CDR3s than CXCR3-negative naive cells.

The sequencing input was naive CXCR3+ CD8+ T cells from blood. Subset in this sample: CD45RO-CCR7+CD27+CD95- naive CD8+ T cells expressing CXCR3 (TNR3+). The receptors were gathered from a human donor in good health. Some clones in this sample may be carry-over from other donors' samples.

The V and J genes are TRBV5-1 and TRBJ2-1; the TCRdb D gene call, TRBD1, has no DNA to confirm it. Germline CDR1 is SGHRS and CDR2 is YFSETQ. The CDR3 has 14 residues. The CDR3 protein is CASSSAGAYNEQFF.

This chain links TRBV7-3 with TRBJ2-2. CDR3 length: 12 residues. Looked up from germline, CDR1 is SGHTA and CDR2 is FQGTGA. This CDR3 reads CASSPHPGELFF.

V is TRBV3-1 and J is TRBJ2-5; there is no DNA to check the TCRdb D call of TRBD2. From germline, CDR1 is LGHDT and CDR2 YNNKEL (reference sequence). The CDR3 is 16 residues long. Here the CDR3 reads CASSQDGGSRTKTQYF.

This sequence joins TRBV7-3 and TRBJ2-2; with no DNA, the TCRdb D assignment of TRBD2 cannot be verified. CDR1 and CDR2 from the germline V gene are SGHTA and FQGTGA. The CDR3 has 16 amino acids. CDR3 loop: CASSRAMGEGDGELFF.

The chain combines TRBV28 with TRBJ1-5. CDR3 length equals 13 residues. Germline CDR1 reads MDHEN; CDR2 reads SYDVKM. This CDR3 reads CASSLYGDQPQHF.

V and J are TRBV20-1 and TRBJ2-7; lacking DNA, the TRBD1 call made by TCRdb goes unchecked. Germline assignment: CDR1 DFQATT and CDR2 SNEGSKA (reference sequence). This CDR3 is 13 amino acids long. CDR3 sequence reads: CSVLDRGKDEQYF.

The rearrangement joins TRBV19 to TRBJ2-7; the TCRdb call, TRBD1, lacks DNA for checking. CDR3 length: 15 residues. Germline CDR1 LNHDA, CDR2 SQIVND (reference sequence). This CDR3 reads CASSAWTGETYEQYF. The full variable domain, rest sourced from reference TRBV19 and TRBJ2-7, is DGGITQSPKYLFRKEGQNVTLSCEQNLNHDAMYWYRQDPGQGLRLIYYSQIVNDFQKGDIAEGYSVSREKKESFPLTVTSAQKNPTAFYLCASSAWTGETYEQYFGPGTRLTVT.

This sequence joins TRBV6-2 or TRBV6-3 and TRBJ2-2; TCRdb names TRBD2, which stays unverified in the absence of DNA. The CDR3 loop spans 15 amino acids. CDR1 MNHEY and CDR2 SVGEGT come from the germline V gene. The CDR3 loop reads CASSPSGAYTGELFF.

This sequence joins TRBV24-1 and TRBJ2-3; with no DNA, the TCRdb D assignment of TRBD2 cannot be verified. The CDR3 runs 16 residues. CDR1 is KGHDR, CDR2 SFDVKD, per germline. This chain's CDR3 is CATSDPLAGATDTQYF.

This chain joins TRBV29-1 and TRBJ2-7; TCRdb picks TRBD1, but there is no DNA to check that call. CDR1 and CDR2 from the germline V gene are SQVTM and ANQGSEA. CDR3 size: 12 residues. Here the CDR3 reads CSALQGTYEQYF.

The chain recombines TRBV12-3 or TRBV12-4 with TRBJ1-5. The CDR3 is 13 amino acids. The CDR3 reads CASSLMSNQPQHF.

The V call is TRBV12-3 or TRBV12-4, the J call TRBJ1-5; TCRdb's D call of TRBD1 is untestable without DNA. This CDR3 is 14 amino acids long. The CDR3 spells CASSGTGSNQPQHF.

This chain connects TRBV6-4 to TRBJ2-3; TCRdb picks TRBD1, but there is no DNA to check that call. This CDR3 is 16 amino acids long. Germline lookup yields CDR1 MRHNA and CDR2 SNTAGT. CDR3 loop: CASSAYQGALSDTQYF.

The V gene is TRBV6-2 or TRBV6-3, the J gene TRBJ1-2; the TCRdb D gene call, TRBD1, has no DNA to confirm it. Per the germline V gene, CDR1 is MNHEY and CDR2 is SVGEGT. The CDR3 covers 14 residues. The CDR3: CASSTGRANYGYTF.

V is TRBV12-3 or TRBV12-4 and J is TRBJ2-2. This CDR3 comprises 16 residues. CDR3 protein: CASSPFVGANTGELFF.

The J gene is TRBJ2-1, the V gene TRBV18; TCRdb proposes TRBD1, but this gene call is untestable without DNA. CDR3 size: 16 residues. Germline V CDR1 and CDR2: KGHSH, LQKENI. The CDR3 protein is CASSLLERDRYNEQFF.

The chain employs TRBV29-1 and TRBJ2-6; TCRdb calls TRBD1, which cannot be checked without DNA. Looked up from germline, CDR1 is SQVTM and CDR2 is ANQGSEA. The CDR3 runs to 21 residues. CDR3: CSVEDFPDPETGTSGANVLTF.

This chain connects TRBV4-1 to TRBJ1-2; TCRdb picks TRBD1, but there is no DNA to check that call. The CDR3 has 14 amino acids. The germline V gene encodes CDR1 MGHRA and CDR2 YSYEKL. The CDR3 sequence: CASSHVRGDYGYTF.

The genes are TRBV6-2 or TRBV6-3 and TRBJ2-2. There are 14 residues in the CDR3. Germline V gene data show CDR1 as MNHEY and CDR2 as SVGEGT. CDR3 amino acids: CASINTRGRGELFF.

The chain couples TRBV12-3 or TRBV12-4 to TRBJ2-7; the TCRdb call, TRBD2, lacks DNA for checking. The CDR3 runs 14 residues. This CDR3 reads CASSPTPLPYEQYF.

The chain links TRBV4-3 to TRBJ2-6. The CDR3 is 14 amino acids. CDR1 LGHNA and CDR2 YSLEER come from the germline V gene. The CDR3 sequence is CASSHSSGANVLTF.

The V and J genes are TRBV21-1 and TRBJ2-4. TRBV21-1 is marked as a pseudogene. CDR3 length equals 16 residues. The CDR3 sequence: CASSKALELAKNIQYF.

V and J are TRBV19 and TRBJ1-1; TCRdb gives TRBD1 as the D gene, but with no DNA this cannot be confirmed. Per the germline V gene, CDR1 is LNHDA and CDR2 is SQIVND (reference sequence). The CDR3 spans 14 residues. The CDR3 loop reads CASSMGGQITEAFF.

This chain joins TRBV28 and TRBJ1-1. CDR3 size: 14 residues. Germline V gene lookup returns CDR1 MDHEN and CDR2 SYDVKM. CDR3 protein: CASIRLGEMGEAFF.

The chain employs TRBV12-3 or TRBV12-4 and TRBJ2-2. CDR3 length: 16 amino acids. CDR3 in amino acids: CASSSFGSSGSGELFF.

The CDR3 reads CASSPFAVGSYEQYF. The chain couples TRBV21-1 to TRBJ2-7. TRBV21-1 is shown as a pseudogene. The CDR3 is made up of 15 amino acids.

The rearrangement links TRBV7-2 to TRBJ2-7; TCRdb outputs TRBD1, but without DNA this stays unchecked. This CDR3 comprises 14 residues. Germline V gene sequence: CDR1 SGHTA, CDR2 FQGNSA. Here the CDR3 reads CASSLGVGGYEQYF.

V and J are TRBV7-9 and TRBJ2-2; TCRdb lists TRBD1, though no DNA is available to test this call. CDR1 and CDR2 (germline): SEHNR, FQNEAQ (reference sequence). The CDR3 covers 15 residues. This chain's CDR3 is CASSLVDRLTGELFF.

The chain employs TRBV12-3 or TRBV12-4 and TRBJ1-1. CDR3 size: 13 residues. The CDR3 here is CASSLDLGTEAFF.